These 20 T cell receptor beta chains were all obtained from the same sample, sequenced in a study of cytomegalovirus exposure and HLA in healthy donors. Amplification used 60 Vbeta primers and 13 Jbeta primers. Sequenced by immunoSEQ multiplex PCR; TCRdb stores in-frame clones only, minus some. The data contain about 190,000 clones, over 70% of them singletons. Source material: PBMCs. The receptors were sampled from a man aged 40-49 years in good health and CMV-seropositive.

As for this clone: Other DNA sequences within the sample encode an identical CDR3. The chain is built from TRBV6-1 and TRBJ2-7; D may be TRBD2 (6 bases). The V end lost 0 bases, the J end lost 4 bases, and 10 bases lay between the germline ends. CDR1 is MNHNS and CDR2 is SASEGT in the germline V gene. This CDR3 is built from 14 residues. In nucleotides, the CDR3 is TGTGCCAGCAGTGAAGCCGGGGGAGAGTACGAGCAGTACTTC. It translates to CASSEAGGEYEQYF.

V usage is TRBV10-2 and J usage is TRBJ2-2; D perhaps matches TRBD2 (7 bases). The CDR3 length is 16 residues. CDR1 WSHSY and CDR2 SAAADI come from the germline V gene. V lost 6 bases and J 2 bases, leaving 16 bases between the germline ends. The CDR3 loop reads CASRRGASGNTGELFF. The CDR3 DNA reads TGCGCCAGCAGGAGGGGGGCTAGCGGTAACACCGGGGAGCTGTTTTTT.

The rearrangement uses TRBV5-4 and TRBJ1-1; a possible D gene is TRBD1 (5 bases). Trimming stripped 0 bases from V and 1 base from J, with 7 bases between. Per germline, CDR1 SGHNT and CDR2 YYREEE (reference sequence). CDR3 length equals 14 residues. CDR3 DNA sequence: TGTGCCAGCAGCTTGGGACAGCGGAACACTGAAGCTTTCTTT. It encodes CASSLGQRNTEAFF.

The J gene is TRBJ2-5, the V gene TRBV7-6; weak D call: TRBD2 (6 bases). The V end lost 5 bases, the J end lost 4 bases, and 14 bases lay between the germline ends. The CDR3 sequence is 14 residues long. Germline-derived CDR1 and CDR2 are SGHVS and FNYEAQ. As DNA, the CDR3 is TGTGCCAGCAGCAGGGACCTCGGGGGAGAGACCCAGTACTTC. This encodes CASSRDLGGETQYF.

This chain connects TRBV2 to TRBJ2-5; D perhaps matches TRBD2 (5 bases). V gave up 6 bases and J gave up 2 bases, with 16 bases separating them. In germline, CDR1 is SNHLY, CDR2 FYNNEI. The CDR3 totals 15 residues. CDR3 amino acids: CASSRSGLEQETQYF. The CDR3 DNA reads as TGTGCCAGCAGCCGCAGTGGACTGGAACAAGAGACCCAGTACTTC. Filled out from reference TRBV2 and TRBJ2-5, the complete variable domain reads EPEVTQTPSHQVTQMGQEVILRCVPISNHLYFYWYRQILGQKVEFLVSFYNNEISEKSEIFDDQFSVERPDGSNFTLKIRSTKLEDSAMYFCASSRSGLEQETQYFGPGTRLLVL.

The CDR3 DNA reads TGTGCCAGCAGCTTAGATGCTAGCGGGAACACCGGGGAGCTGTTTTTT. This sequence encodes CASSLDASGNTGELFF. V usage is TRBV7-9 and J usage is TRBJ2-2; TRBD2 aligns across 7 bases. Per the germline V gene, CDR1 is SEHNR and CDR2 is FQNEAQ (reference sequence). The CDR3 contains 16 residues. The junction had 3 bases not matched to a gene; V was cut back by 1 base and J by 1 base. Drawing the rest from reference TRBV7-9 and TRBJ2-2, the complete variable domain is DTGVSQNPRHKITKRGQNVTFRCDPISEHNRLYWYRQTLGQGPEFLTYFQNEAQLEKSRLLSDRFSAERPKGSFSTLEIQRTEQGDSAMYLCASSLDASGNTGELFFGEGSRLTVL.

The rearrangement joins TRBV4-2 to TRBJ2-7; D is undetermined. The germline V gene encodes CDR1 LGHNA and CDR2 YNFKEQ. The CDR3 is 14 amino acids. Trimming removed 0 bases at V and 6 bases at J, with 12 bases between. The CDR3 region has the DNA TGTGCCAGCAGCCAAGAAGTAGCTAGTCTCGAGCAGTACTTC. Its translation is CASSQEVASLEQYF.

The chain is built from TRBV2 and TRBJ1-2, with D uncertain. Trimming left V 6 bases short and J 3 bases short, with 17 bases between. Germline loops: CDR1 SNHLY, CDR2 FYNNEI. The CDR3 sequence is 15 residues long. Here the CDR3 DNA reads TGTGCCAGCAGCGTGGTAAGGGAGGCTTACTATGGCTACACCTTC. Its translation: CASSVVREAYYGYTF. Filled out from reference TRBV2 and TRBJ1-2, the complete variable domain reads EPEVTQTPSHQVTQMGQEVILRCVPISNHLYFYWYRQILGQKVEFLVSFYNNEISEKSEIFDDQFSVERPDGSNFTLKIRSTKLEDSAMYFCASSVVREAYYGYTFGSGTRLTVV.

In this sample, this clone turned up once. The gene calls are TRBV5-4 and TRBJ2-2; weak D call: TRBD2 (6 bases). The V end lost 4 bases, the J end lost 5 bases, and 18 bases lay between the germline ends. Per germline, CDR1 SGHNT and CDR2 YYREEE (reference sequence). This CDR3 contains 16 residues. CDR3 sequence: CASSANRDSDTGELFF. The CDR3 nucleotides read TGTGCCAGCAGCGCAAACCGGGACTCCGATACCGGGGAGCTGTTTTTT.

The V gene is TRBV7-7, the J gene TRBJ2-5; 12 positions agree with TRBD1. The ends lost 5 bases at V and 5 bases at J; junction bases unmatched: 15. The CDR3 has 18 residues. The germline V gene encodes CDR1 SSHAT and CDR2 FNYEAQ (reference sequence). CDR3 nucleotide sequence: TGTGCCAGCAGCCTTAGATTCGGGGACAGGGGGCGCGGGGAGACCCAGTACTTC. The encoded protein is CASSLRFGDRGRGETQYF.

J is TRBJ2-3 and V is TRBV30, with TRBD2 as a possible D gene (6 bases). V lost 1 base, J lost 0 bases, and 11 bases lay in between. The CDR3 consists of 15 residues. The germline V gene encodes CDR1 GTSNPN and CDR2 SVGIG (reference sequence). CDR3 coding DNA: TGTGCCTGGAGTGACGGGAGTCAAAGCACAGATACGCAGTATTTT. Protein: CAWSDGSQSTDTQYF.

About this clone itself: A read error may produce the germline difference seen at one junction end. The chain employs TRBV5-1 and TRBJ2-6; maybe TRBD1 (5 bases). The CDR3 spans 15 residues. Germline loops: CDR1 SGHRS, CDR2 YFSETQ. The CDR3 here is CASRSEFSGANGLTF. For the CDR3, the DNA is TGCGCCAGCAGGAGCGAGTTCTCTGGGGCCAACGGCCTGACTTTC.

The CDR3 loop reads CSVTTGGAGANVLTF. CDR3 nucleotides: TGCAGCGTGACTACGGGGGGGGCTGGGGCCAACGTCCTGACTTTC. The rearrangement joins TRBV29-1 to TRBJ2-6; 8 nucleotides agree with TRBD2. Trimming at V came to 6 bases and at J to 2 bases, leaving 6 bases not matched to a gene. Per the germline V gene, CDR1 is SQVTM and CDR2 is ANQGSEA. The CDR3 loop spans 15 amino acids.

The chain is built from TRBV7-9 and TRBJ1-2; D possibly corresponds to TRBD1 (6 bases). The CDR3 totals 17 residues. V lost 5 bases, J lost 5 bases, and 24 bases lay in between. In germline, CDR1 is SEHNR, CDR2 FQNEAQ (reference sequence). The CDR3 reads CASSPSGGHYVEYGYTF. DNA of the CDR3: TGTGCCAGCAGCCCCTCGGGGGGACATTACGTTGAGTATGGCTACACCTTC.

Comment on this clone: Other DNA sequences within the sample encode an identical CDR3. The rearrangement uses TRBV27 and TRBJ2-5, with 10 nucleotides matching TRBD2. Trimming removed 4 bases from V and 5 bases from J; junction bases left unmatched: 4. The CDR3 runs 14 residues. CDR1 and CDR2 from the germline V gene are MNHEY and SMNVEV (reference sequence). DNA of the CDR3: TGTGCCAGCAGTTCGCTAGCGGGAGTTGAGACCCAGTACTTC. Its protein product is CASSSLAGVETQYF.

The CDR3 reads CSVENRGEWGYTF. Written as DNA, the CDR3 is TGCAGCGTTGAAAATCGGGGGGAGTGGGGCTACACCTTC. The rearrangement uses TRBV29-1 and TRBJ1-2; TRBD1 might be the D (5 bases). Per the germline V gene, CDR1 is SQVTM and CDR2 is ANQGSEA. V shed 2 bases and J shed 8 bases, with 15 bases lying between them. There are 13 residues in the CDR3. The full variable domain, completed using reference TRBV29-1 and TRBJ1-2, is SAVISQKPSRDICQRGTSLTIQCQVDSQVTMMFWYRQQPGQSLTLIATANQGSEATYESGFVIDKFPISRPNLTFSTLTVSNMSPEDSSIYLCSVENRGEWGYTFGSGTRLTVV.

The rearrangement links TRBV11-3 to TRBJ2-1; 7 nucleotides align to TRBD1. After removal of 2 bases from V and 5 bases from J, the junction contained 6 bases not matched to a gene. Germline values: CDR1 SGHNT, CDR2 YENEEA. The CDR3 has 15 residues. As DNA, the CDR3 is TGTGCCAGCAGCTTACTAGGGGGCAATGACAATGAGCAGTTCTTC. Protein product: CASSLLGGNDNEQFF.

This chain connects TRBV19 to TRBJ1-2; 11 bases agree with TRBD1. From germline, CDR1 is LNHDA and CDR2 SQIVND (reference sequence). V lost 5 bases, J lost 8 bases, and 16 bases stayed unmatched. The CDR3 extends over 17 amino acids. The CDR3: CASSPQDRTGGARGYTF. Here the CDR3 DNA reads TGTGCCAGTAGTCCACAAGACAGGACAGGGGGCGCGCGGGGCTACACCTTC.

The chain has TRBV2 and TRBJ2-2; 7 bases align to TRBD2. The CDR3 sequence is 15 residues long. V dropped 6 bases and J dropped 6; count of bases not matched to a gene: 10. Germline loops: CDR1 SNHLY, CDR2 FYNNEI. The CDR3 DNA reads TGTGCCAGCAGCTCCCGGGCGGGAGTAGCCGGGGAGCTGTTTTTT. Its protein is CASSSRAGVAGELFF. Variable domain in full (rest from reference TRBV2 and TRBJ2-2): EPEVTQTPSHQVTQMGQEVILRCVPISNHLYFYWYRQILGQKVEFLVSFYNNEISEKSEIFDDQFSVERPDGSNFTLKIRSTKLEDSAMYFCASSSRAGVAGELFFGEGSRLTVL.

The chain couples TRBV14 to TRBJ2-5; TRBD2 is a possible D gene (7 bases). The CDR3 has 17 amino acids. Germline V gene lookup returns CDR1 SGHDN and CDR2 FVKESK. V was clipped by 3 bases and J by 2 bases, with 19 bases between them. The CDR3 region has the DNA TGTGCCAGCAGCCAGACGCCGCGGGGGCGATTTCAAGAGACCCAGTACTTC. Amino acid sequence: CASSQTPRGRFQETQYF. Full variable domain (remainder filled in from reference TRBV14 and TRBJ2-5): EAGVTQFPSHSVIEKGQTVTLRCDPISGHDNLYWYRRVMGKEIKFLLHFVKESKQDESGMPNNRFLAERTGGTYSTLKVQPAELEDSGVYFCASSQTPRGRFQETQYFGPGTRLLVL.